The T cell receptor (beta chain) under discussion was sequenced for a study of cytotoxic CD8 clonotypes in ibrutinib-treated CLL. The CDR3 loop spans 14 amino acids. After removal of 6 bases from V and 6 bases from J, the junction contained 11 bases not matched to a gene. In germline, CDR1 is MNHEY, CDR2 SMNVEV (reference sequence). The data were produced by immunoSEQ multiplex PCR, yet TCRdb's version contains in-frame clones alone and is incomplete. The sample shows approximately 12,000 clones, approximately 67% of them seen only once. The source was PBMCs, collected before ibrutinib treatment. The sequence derives from a human donor with chronic lymphocytic leukemia. The V gene is TRBV27, the J gene TRBJ2-7, with 7 bases matching TRBD1. CDR3 loop: CASRGTATLGEQYF. CDR3 coding DNA: TGTGCCAGCAGGGGGACAGCCACCCTCGGCGAGCAGTACTTC.